A single T cell receptor (beta chain) is shown here with its context. Its antigen remains unidentified. Distinct nucleotide sequences in the sample also encode this CDR3. The source of the sample is a study of graft-versus-host responses after intestinal transplantation. Overall study: The study gave all recipients anti-thymocyte globulin induction, then tacrolimus and steroids for 2 to 3 years.

Germline assignment: CDR1 LNHNV and CDR2 YYDKDF (reference sequence). The CDR3 totals 14 residues. Trimming removed 3 bases at V and 0 bases at J, with 3 bases between. Libraries were prepared by immunoSEQ multiplex PCR; TCRdb keeps only in-frame clonotypes and omits some of them. The sample includes around 100,000 clones, 90% to 95% seen only once; the top ten take roughly 0.23%. The study, taken as a whole, reports: Some patients had graft-donor T cell macrochimerism, and their allografts showed high graft-versus-host to host-versus-graft clonal ratios. Declining HvG levels early post-transplant were linked to peak circulating GvH clone levels. Detection of GvH clones occurred in recipient marrow, and some had their first appearance in ileum or blood.

The material was unstimulated CD4+ T cells sorted from spleen or lymph node cells, obtained before transplant. This receptor was taken from a human donor who was the organ donor for an intestinal transplant. V gene TRBV15 combines with J gene TRBJ2-6; no definite D call. The CDR3 here is CATSRGSGANVLTF. As DNA, the CDR3 is TGTGCCACCAGCAGGGGCTCTGGGGCCAACGTCCTGACTTTC.